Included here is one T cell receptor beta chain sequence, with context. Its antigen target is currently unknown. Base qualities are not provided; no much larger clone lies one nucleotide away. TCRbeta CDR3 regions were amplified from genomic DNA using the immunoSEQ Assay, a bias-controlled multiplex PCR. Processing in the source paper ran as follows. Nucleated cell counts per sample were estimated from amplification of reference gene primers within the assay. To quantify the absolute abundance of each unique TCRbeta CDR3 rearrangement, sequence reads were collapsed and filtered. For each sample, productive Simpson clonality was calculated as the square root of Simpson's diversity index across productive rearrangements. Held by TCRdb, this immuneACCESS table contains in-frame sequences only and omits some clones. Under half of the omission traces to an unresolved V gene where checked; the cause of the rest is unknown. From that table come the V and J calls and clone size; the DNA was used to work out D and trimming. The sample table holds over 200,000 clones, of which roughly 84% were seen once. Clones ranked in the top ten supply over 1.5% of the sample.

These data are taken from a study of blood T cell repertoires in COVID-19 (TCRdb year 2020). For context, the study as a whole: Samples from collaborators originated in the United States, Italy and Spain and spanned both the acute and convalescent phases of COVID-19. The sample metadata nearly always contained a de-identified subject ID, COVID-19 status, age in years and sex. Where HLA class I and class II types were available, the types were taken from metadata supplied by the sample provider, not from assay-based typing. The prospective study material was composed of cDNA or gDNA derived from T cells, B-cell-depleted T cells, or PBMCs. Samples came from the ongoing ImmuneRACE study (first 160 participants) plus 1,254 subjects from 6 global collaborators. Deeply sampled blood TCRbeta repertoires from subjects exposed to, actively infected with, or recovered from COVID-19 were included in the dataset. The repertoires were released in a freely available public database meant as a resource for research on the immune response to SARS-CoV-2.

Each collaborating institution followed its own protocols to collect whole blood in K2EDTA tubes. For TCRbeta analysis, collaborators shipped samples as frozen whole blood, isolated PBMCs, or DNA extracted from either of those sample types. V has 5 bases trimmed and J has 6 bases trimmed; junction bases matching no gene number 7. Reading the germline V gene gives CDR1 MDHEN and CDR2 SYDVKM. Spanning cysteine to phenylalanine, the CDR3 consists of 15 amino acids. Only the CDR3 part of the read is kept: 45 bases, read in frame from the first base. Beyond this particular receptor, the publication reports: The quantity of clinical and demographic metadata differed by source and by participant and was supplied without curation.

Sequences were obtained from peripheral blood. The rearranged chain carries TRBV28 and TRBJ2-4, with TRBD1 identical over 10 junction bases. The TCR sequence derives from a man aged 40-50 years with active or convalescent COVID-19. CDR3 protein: CASSPQDRGSNIQYF. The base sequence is TGTGCCAGCAGTCCCCAGGACAGGGGGTCAAACATTCAGTACTTC.